This T cell receptor (beta chain) was identified in a study of T-cell reconstitution after alpha-beta-depleted transplantation in children. There are many counts of this clonotype. The antigen is not known. Trimming removed 5 bases from V and 7 bases from J; junction bases left unmatched: 5. Germline V gives CDR1 MNHEY, CDR2 SMNVEV (reference sequence). The CDR3 sequence is 14 residues long. Library preparation (for TCRbeta) was performed with unique molecular identifiers. TCRdb fed the PCR reads into MiXCR, producing one record per CDR3 protein. The sample lists approximately 230,000 distinct CDR3 sequences; more than 20% were seen once. The study, taken as a whole, reports: Most T-cell counts and diversity one year after the transplant came from T cells that were newly produced. Expanded graft clones, several hundred of them, were reportedly the source of alpha-beta T cells about two months after transplant. Day-60 TCRbeta diversity that was high in some patients was derived from surviving recipient T cells and thymic progenitors.

The sample in question was PBMCs, obtained before TCRalphabeta/CD19-depleted stem cell transplant. The rearrangement joins TRBV27 to TRBJ2-2; 9 nucleotides agree with TRBD1. The receptor was isolated from a girl aged 2-9 years with Fanconi anemia, due to receive a stem cell transplant. The CDR3 DNA is TGTGCCAGCAGTCCGGGACAGGGAATCGGGGAGCTGTTTTTT. Its translation is CASSPGQGIGELFF.